This TCR beta chain was captured in a study of blood T cell repertoires in COVID-19. Across the study: Italy, Spain and the United States were the sources of the convalescent and acute COVID-19 samples. Nucleic acid was either cDNA or gDNA, and it came from T cells, B-cell-depleted T cells, or PBMCs.

In the original analysis: How many nucleated cells were present was estimated from reference gene primer amplification. This table comes from immunoSEQ multiplex PCR, and its TCRdb copy is limited to in-frame clones, with some not included. V and J calls and clone size are those listed in that table; D and trimming were worked out from the DNA. The sample lists under 500,000 clones; 70% to 90% were seen once. Residents of approximately 25 US areas, aged about 18 to 100 years, made up the participants. The CDR3 has 17 amino acids. V lost 6 bases and J 2 bases, leaving 18 bases between the germline ends. Germline CDR1 reads SGHNT; CDR2 reads YYREEE (reference sequence).

The chain employs TRBV5-4 and TRBJ2-6; weak D call: TRBD1 (5 bases). The sample consisted of PBMCs or T cells enriched from blood (not recorded which). The TCR sequence derives from a woman between 18 and 30 years old with acute COVID-19. Here the CDR3 reads CASTDSRSRAGANVLTF. For the CDR3, the DNA is TGTGCCAGCACTGATTCACGATCCAGGGCTGGGGCCAACGTCCTGACTTTC.